Listed below are T cell receptor beta chains from one sample, sequenced in a study of blood T cell repertoires in COVID-19. The method was immunoSEQ multiplex PCR; TCRdb's version includes in-frame clones alone and lacks a portion of them. The table includes about 180,000 clones, 60% to 80% detected once. Sequencing was performed on peripheral blood. The receptors were gathered from a woman between 70 and 85 years old with acute or convalescent COVID-19. The CDR3 runs from the conserved cysteine through the conserved F or W. A D gene is named only where the DNA matches it firmly. Only some rows state a clone size, as once, few, many or a class for expanded clones.

D gene	J gene	clone size	V gene	CDR3 DNA	CDR3 protein
NA	TRBJ1-1	NA	TRBV7-6	TGTGCCAGCAGCTCCAAGCCCAGGATGAACACTGAAGCTTTCTTT	CASSSKPRMNTEAFF
TRBD1	TRBJ1-4	NA	TRBV19	TGTGCCAGTACCTCGAGTTGGGGACAGGGGGATGAAAAACTGTTTTTT	CASTSSWGQGDEKLFF
TRBD2	TRBJ2-2	NA	TRBV6-5	TGTGCCAGCAGACGAGCGGGGGGAGGAACCGGGGAGCTGTTTTTT	CASRRAGGGTGELFF
NA	TRBJ2-7	NA	TRBV27	TGTGCCAGCAAACCATCGGAGGCTGGAGGGCCCTACGAGCAGTACTTC	CASKPSEAGGPYEQYF
NA	TRBJ1-2	NA	TRBV6-6	TGTGCCAGCAGGAACCCATGGGGGGGAGGTGGCTACACCTTC	CASRNPWGGGGYTF
NA	TRBJ2-7	NA	TRBV30	TGTGCCTGGAGTGTATCCTATCACGAGCAGTACTTC	CAWSVSYHEQYF
NA	TRBJ2-7	NA	TRBV27	TGTGCCAGCAGTTTGGCAGGGCCCCGCCTATCCTACGAGCAGTACTTC	CASSLAGPRLSYEQYF
NA	TRBJ1-2	NA	TRBV6-2/TRBV6-3	TGTGCCAGCAGTGACCGACAGTCCTATGGCTACACCTTC	CASSDRQSYGYTF
TRBD1	TRBJ2-3	NA	TRBV11-2	TGTGCCAGCAGCCTAAAGACAGGGGGCAATCGGATAGGCACAGATACGCAGTATTTT	CASSLKTGGNRIGTDTQYF
NA	TRBJ1-1	NA	TRBV30	TGTGCCTGGACCCGCGGTCTCTCGGGCACTGAAGCTTTCTTT	CAWTRGLSGTEAFF
NA	TRBJ2-5	NA	TRBV18	TGTGCCAGCTCACCACCCGGGACACAAACCCAGTACTTC	CASSPPGTQTQYF
NA	TRBJ2-1	once	TRBV7-9	TGTGCCAGCAGCTTAACCCGGGTATACAATGAGCAGTTCTTC	CASSLTRVYNEQFF
TRBD1	TRBJ2-7	NA	TRBV7-2	TGTGCCAGCAGCCTTGGACAGGGTCAAGCCTACGAGCAGTACTTC	CASSLGQGQAYEQYF
TRBD1	TRBJ2-1	NA	TRBV5-8	TGTGCCAGCAGCCGGGGACAGAGCCACAATGAGCAGTTCTTC	CASSRGQSHNEQFF
NA	TRBJ1-6	NA	TRBV11-3	TGTGCCAGCAGCTTCGGGGGGAATTCACCCCTCCACTTT	CASSFGGNSPLHF
TRBD2	TRBJ2-5	NA	TRBV5-1	TGCGCCAGCTCGCGAGACGCGGGAGGGCCCTCGGAGACCCAGTACTTC	CASSRDAGGPSETQYF
TRBD2	TRBJ2-2	NA	TRBV25-1	TGTGCCAGCAGTGTGCTAGCGGGAGGGCCGGTCGCCGGGGAGCTGTTTTTT	CASSVLAGGPVAGELFF
NA	TRBJ2-2	NA	TRBV5-1	TGCGCCAGCAGCTTTTCGGTGTCTTCGAACACCGGGGAGCTGTTTTTT	CASSFSVSSNTGELFF
NA	TRBJ1-2	few	TRBV30	TGTGCCTGGATGGGGTCAGGAGGAGGCTACACCTTC	CAWMGSGGGYTF
TRBD1	TRBJ2-7	NA	TRBV19	TGTGCCAAACTGGAACAGGGGGTGAACTACGAGCAGTACTTC	CAKLEQGVNYEQYF
NA	TRBJ1-5	NA	TRBV18	TGTGCCAGCTCACCGGATCACAGGAGCAATCAGCCCCAGCATTTT	CASSPDHRSNQPQHF
NA	TRBJ2-4	once	TRBV5-1	TGCGCCAGCAGTCGGGAGCCCGTGGGCCAAAACATTCAGTACTTC	CASSREPVGQNIQYF